The 22 T cell receptor beta chains below were found in one sample sequenced in a study of T-cell memory formation after mild COVID-19. One entry per CDR3 protein results from TCRdb running MiXCR on the 5' RACE reads. The data contain 30,000 to 35,000 distinct CDR3 sequences, 7% to 9.5% of them singletons. Sequencing used PBMCs or a T cell subset sorted from them (not recorded which). The receptors were sampled from a man younger than 35 who had mild COVID-19 (a few samples of this study predate the infection). Cell type and time point are not known.

V gene TRBV7-8 combines with J gene TRBJ1-4; D remains ambiguous. Germline CDR1 reads SGHVS; CDR2 reads FQNEAQ. This CDR3 comprises 13 residues. Trimming stripped 7 bases from V and 1 base from J, with 7 bases between. The CDR3 DNA reads TGTGCCAGCACCCGAGGAACTAATGAAAAACTGTTTTTT. Residues: CASTRGTNEKLFF.

This clonotype was counted between two and nine times. This chain connects TRBV29-1 to TRBJ2-3; D gene ambiguous. The CDR3 has 14 residues. V was cut by 4 bases and J by 0 bases, with 11 bases left in between. Germline V CDR1 and CDR2: SQVTM, ANQGSEA. DNA of the CDR3: TGCAGCGTTGCGACTGCTAGTAGCACAGATACGCAGTATTTT. Encoded protein: CSVATASSTDTQYF.

The sample holds many counts of this clonotype. The CDR3 nucleotides are TGTGCCAGCAGCTTCCGCGTCAGCTCCTACGAGCAGTACGTC. Encoded protein: CASSFRVSSYEQYV. This rearrangement joins TRBV7-2 to TRBJ2-7; D gene uncertain. The CDR3 runs to 14 residues. The V end was cut by 3 bases, the J end by 0 bases, with 9 bases between. Germline V gene lookup returns CDR1 SGHTA and CDR2 FQGNSA.

The CDR3, as DNA: TGCGCCAGCAGCTCCGCCGGGACTAGCGTTCAAGAGACCCAGTACTTC. As protein: CASSSAGTSVQETQYF. This chain links TRBV5-1 with TRBJ2-5, with 10 bases that match TRBD2. Trimming at V came to 3 bases and at J to 2 bases, leaving 7 bases not matched to a gene. CDR3 length equals 16 residues. Germline V lookup: CDR1 SGHRS, CDR2 YFSETQ.

This clonotype was observed at least ten times. The genes are TRBV20-1 and TRBJ1-4; TRBD1 agrees at 10 bases. V dropped 5 bases and J dropped 6; count of bases not matched to a gene: 6. The germline gives CDR1 DFQATT, CDR2 SNEGSKA (reference sequence). The length of the CDR3 is 14 residues. The CDR3 sequence: CSALTGTGDEKLFF. CDR3 DNA: TGCAGTGCTTTAACCGGGACAGGGGATGAAAAACTGTTTTTT.

Ten or more counts support this clonotype. J is TRBJ2-3 and V is TRBV29-1, with TRBD1 identical over 9 bases. Germline V gives CDR1 SQVTM, CDR2 ANQGSEA. After removal of 6 bases from V and 6 bases from J, the junction contained 10 bases not matched to a gene. This CDR3 contains 14 residues. The CDR3 region has the DNA TGCAGCGTGGAAACCGGGACAGGGAAGGATACGCAGTATTTT. Translating it yields CSVETGTGKDTQYF.

This clonotype was found many times. The chain couples TRBV5-1 to TRBJ1-2; 11 bases map to TRBD1. V shed 0 bases and J 5 bases; nucleotides not matched to a gene: 3. CDR3 length: 15 residues. Germline V gene lookup returns CDR1 SGHRS and CDR2 YFSETQ. CDR3 in amino acids: CASSLAGQGDYGYTF. CDR3 DNA sequence: TGCGCCAGCAGCTTGGCGGGACAGGGGGATTATGGCTACACCTTC.

This clonotype occurred many times. The chain couples TRBV12-3 or TRBV12-4 to TRBJ2-7; TRBD1 aligns across 9 bases. The junction had 10 bases not matched to a gene; V was cut back by 5 bases and J by 8 bases. The CDR3 consists of 14 residues. CDR3 sequence: CASSPRDRAKKQYF. The CDR3 region has the DNA TGTGCCAGCAGTCCCCGGGACAGGGCTAAGAAGCAGTACTTC.

This clonotype was counted at least ten times. DNA for the CDR3: TGCAGTGCTAGGCCATTCACAGGGACGGAATACGAGCAGTACTTC. This sequence encodes CSARPFTGTEYEQYF. V and J are TRBV20-1 and TRBJ2-7; possibly TRBD1 for D (6 bases). CDR3 size: 15 residues. Germline V gene lookup returns CDR1 DFQATT and CDR2 SNEGSKA (reference sequence). Trimming left V 3 bases short and J 4 bases short, with 19 bases between.

This chain connects TRBV14 to TRBJ2-3; a weak D match, TRBD1 (5 bases). The CDR3 runs 15 residues. Germline values: CDR1 SGHDN, CDR2 FVKESK. Between the trimmed V and J ends, which lost 4 bases and 1 base, there was a span of 12 bases. CDR3 sequence reads: CASSLIQTGTDTQYF. The CDR3 coding sequence is TGTGCCAGCAGCCTCATCCAGACAGGCACAGATACGCAGTATTTT.

The sample holds many counts of this clonotype. This chain connects TRBV7-9 to TRBJ1-1; TRBD1 is a possible D gene (5 bases). V was cut by 4 bases and J by 1 base, with 19 bases left in between. Germline lookup yields CDR1 SEHNR and CDR2 FQNEAQ (reference sequence). The CDR3 extends over 17 amino acids. CDR3 sequence: CASSSLRGSRGNTEAFF. CDR3 in DNA: TGTGCCAGCAGCTCACTCCGGGGGAGCCGAGGGAACACTGAAGCTTTCTTT.

This clonotype was seen many times. The V call is TRBV9, the J call TRBJ2-4; the D call may be TRBD1 or TRBD2 (6 bases each). CDR3 size: 15 residues. Germline V gives CDR1 SGDLS, CDR2 YYNGEE. Trimming pared 0 bases from V and 8 bases from J, leaving 15 bases between. The CDR3 sequence: CASSVASGGLDIQYF. In DNA, the CDR3 is TGTGCCAGCAGCGTAGCTTCCGGGGGCCTGGACATTCAGTACTTC.

In this sample, this clonotype turned up many times. The chain is built from TRBV20-1 and TRBJ2-5, with 11 nucleotides matching TRBD1. There are 13 residues in the CDR3. The V and J ends lost 5 bases and 5 bases, in that order; junction bases with no gene match: 4. Germline V gene lookup returns CDR1 DFQATT and CDR2 SNEGSKA (reference sequence). CDR3 sequence (DNA): TGCAGTGCTGGACAGGGGGCTAGGGAGACCCAGTACTTC. It translates to CSAGQGARETQYF.

The genes are TRBV4-2 and TRBJ2-5; no firm D call. CDR1 is LGHNA and CDR2 is YNFKEQ in the germline V gene. Trimming shortened V by 5 bases and J by 2 bases, and 12 bases separated the two germline ends. The length of the CDR3 is 14 residues. CDR3 sequence: CASSYGVEQETQYF. In DNA, the CDR3 is TGTGCCAGCAGCTACGGAGTGGAGCAAGAGACCCAGTACTTC.

This clonotype has ten or more counts. The CDR3 reads CASSPPGRHTGELFF. The CDR3 bases are TGCGCCAGCAGCCCACCGGGACGGCACACCGGGGAGCTGTTTTTT. This chain connects TRBV4-3 to TRBJ2-2, with D perhaps being TRBD1 or TRBD2 (5 bases each). The germline CDR1 and CDR2 sequences are LGHNA and YSLEER. There are 15 residues in the CDR3. The V end was cut by 4 bases, the J end by 3 bases, with 12 bases between.

This clonotype was found many times. The rearrangement uses TRBV20-1 and TRBJ2-5; D is unresolved. The CDR3 loop spans 13 amino acids. The V gene lost 5 bases and the J gene lost 4 bases, with 14 bases spanning the gap. Germline V gene data show CDR1 as DFQATT and CDR2 as SNEGSKA (reference sequence). The CDR3, as DNA: TGCAGTGCTCTTCCGGAGACCGCAGAGACCCAGTACTTC. The encoded protein is CSALPETAETQYF.

The gene calls are TRBV7-6 and TRBJ2-1; TRBD2 matches 10 bases. Looked up from germline, CDR1 is SGHVS and CDR2 is FNYEAQ. This CDR3 comprises 16 residues. J gave up 2 bases and V 6 bases, and 7 bases lay outside the gene matches. The CDR3 loop is CASSLQRGGTYNEQFF. CDR3 bases: TGTGCCAGCAGTCTTCAGCGGGGGGGCACCTACAATGAGCAGTTCTTC.

In this sample, this clonotype turned up many times. The chain is built from TRBV20-1 and TRBJ1-1; possible D gene TRBD1, 5 bases. The V and J ends lost 1 base and 7 bases respectively, with 7 bases between them. Germline CDR1 is DFQATT and CDR2 is SNEGSKA (reference sequence). The CDR3 is 11 amino acids. The CDR3 nucleotides read TGCAGTGCTAGAGTCCAGGGTGAAGCTTTCTTT. This translates into CSARVQGEAFF.

This clonotype was observed a few times. The chain has TRBV5-8 and TRBJ2-3, with D possibly being TRBD2 (6 bases). The germline gives CDR1 SGHTS, CDR2 YDEGEE. This CDR3 has 14 residues. V was cut by 4 bases and J by 2 bases, with 11 bases left in between. CDR3 amino acids: CASSTGTFTDTQYF. The CDR3 DNA follows: TGTGCCAGCAGCACCGGGACTTTCACAGATACGCAGTATTTT.

The rearrangement links TRBV28 to TRBJ1-6, with D unclear. Trimming stripped 6 bases from V and 7 bases from J, with 13 bases between. The CDR3 is 14 residues long. The germline V gene encodes CDR1 MDHEN and CDR2 SYDVKM. The CDR3 protein is CASRVISPNSPLHF. The CDR3 nucleotides read TGTGCCAGCAGGGTCATTAGCCCCAATTCACCCCTCCACTTT.

In this sample, this clonotype turned up many times. This chain links TRBV20-1 with TRBJ2-2; 9 nucleotides agree with TRBD1. This CDR3 comprises 14 residues. Per germline, CDR1 DFQATT and CDR2 SNEGSKA (reference sequence). V shed 6 bases, J shed 1 base, and the junction held 3 bases outside the gene matches. The CDR3 region is CSAADRGNTGELFF. In DNA form, the CDR3 reads TGCAGTGCCGCGGACAGGGGGAACACCGGGGAGCTGTTTTTT.

This clonotype was seen at least ten times. The genes are TRBV12-3 or TRBV12-4 and TRBJ1-5; D remains ambiguous. This CDR3 spans 14 amino acids. Trimming left V 3 bases short and J 2 bases short, with 8 bases between. The CDR3 reads CASSFSDGNQPQHF. In DNA form, the CDR3 reads TGTGCCAGCAGTTTCTCGGACGGCAATCAGCCCCAGCATTTT.